What follows are 13 T cell receptor beta chains derived from one specimen sequenced in a study of blood T cell repertoires in COVID-19. Using immunoSEQ multiplex PCR, the repertoire was profiled, and TCRdb retains in-frame clones only, with some absent. The table shows 230,000 or so clones, with about 86% occurring only once. Sample: PBMCs or T cells enriched from blood (not recorded which). The origin of the receptors is a woman between 50 and 59 years old with acute COVID-19.

The V call is TRBV30, the J call TRBJ2-7, with 8 bases matching TRBD2. CDR1 and CDR2 from the germline V gene are GTSNPN and SVGIG (reference sequence). The length of the CDR3 is 13 residues. The junction had 15 bases not matched to a gene; V was cut back by 4 bases and J by 13 bases. The CDR3 is CAWTHAGGTVEYF. In DNA form, the CDR3 reads TGTGCCTGGACCCATGCGGGGGGTACGGTGGAATACTTC.

The chain carries TRBV20-1 and TRBJ1-2, with D maybe TRBD1 (5 bases). Looked up from germline, CDR1 is DFQATT and CDR2 is SNEGSKA (reference sequence). Trimming left V 3 bases short and J 4 bases short, with 12 bases between. This CDR3 is built from 13 residues. The DNA of the CDR3 is TGCAGTGCTAGTTACTCCGGGGGCTATGGCTACACCTTC. It is translated as CSASYSGGYGYTF.

The V call is TRBV11-3, the J call TRBJ2-7; 9 bases fit TRBD2. Germline-derived CDR1 and CDR2 are SGHNT and YENEEA. Trimming at V came to 5 bases and at J to 0 bases, leaving 5 bases not matched to a gene. This CDR3 contains 15 residues. CDR3 loop: CASSLTSGASYEQYF. For the CDR3, the DNA is TGTGCCAGCAGCCTGACTAGCGGAGCCTCCTACGAGCAGTACTTC. The entire variable domain, with the rest obtained from reference TRBV11-3 and TRBJ2-7, is as follows: EAGVVQSPRYKIIEKKQPVAFWCNPISGHNTLYWYLQNLGQGPELLIRYENEEAVDDSQLPKDRFSAERLKGVDSTLKIQPAELGDSAVYLCASSLTSGASYEQYFGPGTRLTVT.

The genes are TRBV28 and TRBJ2-1, with a tentative D call TRBD2 (7 bases). The CDR3 is made up of 18 amino acids. Per germline, CDR1 MDHEN and CDR2 SYDVKM. With 4 bases removed from V and 0 bases from J, the gap between germline ends came to 19 bases. The CDR3 region has the DNA TGTGCCAGCAGTTGGGGGGGGGCGCAAAAACTCTCCTACAATGAGCAGTTCTTC. Protein: CASSWGGAQKLSYNEQFF.

CDR3 amino acids: CAGRAGRTDTQYF. DNA of the CDR3: TGTGCCGGACGAGCGGGTCGAACAGATACGCAGTATTTT. The chain has TRBV12-3 or TRBV12-4 and TRBJ2-3; D might be TRBD2 (6 bases). V was clipped by 11 bases and J by 3 bases, with 15 bases between them. CDR3 length: 13 residues.

This chain joins TRBV9 and TRBJ2-7, with D perhaps matching TRBD2 (6 bases). Germline CDR1 is SGDLS and CDR2 is YYNGEE. This CDR3 is built from 16 residues. Deletions cut 4 bases from V and 0 bases from J, with 17 bases between. The CDR3 nucleotides are TGTGCCAGCAGCCCGGCTACCGGGAGCATCTCCTACGAGCAGTACTTC. Its protein product is CASSPATGSISYEQYF.

This clone appeared once. This chain joins TRBV19 and TRBJ2-1, with D possibly being TRBD2 (6 bases). Germline V gene sequence: CDR1 LNHDA, CDR2 SQIVND (reference sequence). Trimming took off 11 bases at V and 7 bases at J, with 18 bases between the two ends. This CDR3 comprises 13 residues. Written as DNA, the CDR3 is TGTGCCTCTCGACGACGCGGGATAAATGAGCAGTTCTTC. It translates to CASRRRGINEQFF.

This rearrangement joins TRBV11-3 to TRBJ2-5, with a tentative D call TRBD2 (5 bases). CDR1 and CDR2 from the germline V gene are SGHNT and YENEEA. There are 14 residues in the CDR3. V was shortened by 5 bases and J by 0 bases, with 10 bases between the two germline ends. The CDR3 is CASSLRGNQETQYF. As DNA, the CDR3 is TGTGCCAGCAGCCTGAGAGGGAACCAAGAGACCCAGTACTTC.

J is TRBJ2-7 and V is TRBV30; TRBD1 matches at 8 bases. Unmatched junction bases numbered 5, after V lost 2 bases and J lost 2 bases. This CDR3 is 14 amino acids long. The germline CDR1 and CDR2 sequences are GTSNPN and SVGIG (reference sequence). CDR3 nucleotide sequence: TGTGCCTGGAGTACCCGACAGGGGCCCTACGAGCAGTACTTC. Amino acids: CAWSTRQGPYEQYF.

Here the CDR3 reads CASRPNRGGTEAFF. Here the CDR3 DNA reads TGTGCCAGCAGGCCCAACAGGGGCGGCACTGAAGCTTTCTTT. This chain joins TRBV28 and TRBJ1-1; the match to TRBD1 covers 7 bases. V trimming: 6 bases; J trimming: 4 bases; junction bases outside the gene matches: 8. Germline V gene lookup returns CDR1 MDHEN and CDR2 SYDVKM. The CDR3 has 14 amino acids.

The chain has TRBV11-3 and TRBJ2-7; tentatively, D is TRBD2 (6 bases). Trimming took 5 bases from V and 3 from J, leaving 14 bases between them. The germline gives CDR1 SGHNT, CDR2 YENEEA. The CDR3 loop spans 14 amino acids. The CDR3 region is CASSRDSSGYEQYF. In DNA, the CDR3 is TGTGCCAGCAGCCGGGACTCCTCGGGCTACGAGCAGTACTTC.

The CDR3 loop reads CASTPGQQNYGYTF. The CDR3 nucleotides read TGTGCCAGCACTCCAGGACAGCAGAACTATGGCTACACCTTC. The V and J genes are TRBV9 and TRBJ1-2, with D possibly TRBD1 on 6 matching bases. This CDR3 contains 14 residues. V was shortened by 6 bases and J by 2 bases, with 14 bases between the two germline ends. The germline V gene has CDR1 SGDLS and CDR2 YYNGEE. Drawing the rest from reference TRBV9 and TRBJ1-2, the complete variable domain is DSGVTQTPKHLITATGQRVTLRCSPRSGDLSVYWYQQSLDQGLQFLIQYYNGEERAKGNILERFSAQQFPDLHSELNLSSLELGDSALYFCASTPGQQNYGYTFGSGTRLTVV.

The V gene is TRBV6-4, the J gene TRBJ2-3; 13 bases agree with TRBD2. The germline V gene encodes CDR1 MRHNA and CDR2 SNTAGT. This CDR3 is built from 17 residues. V lost 5 bases and J lost 5; bases outside the gene matches: 10. Here the CDR3 reads CASSPGTGTSGKDTQYF. CDR3 bases: TGTGCCAGCAGTCCTGGTACCGGGACTAGCGGGAAAGATACGCAGTATTTT.